What follows are 11 T cell receptor beta chains derived from one specimen sequenced in a study of post-analysis software for immune sequencing data. Overall study findings and caveats: There were five TRBV segments more frequent in patients than controls, and TRBV5-6, TRBV5-1 and TRBV20-1 were among them.

The TCR beta cDNA libraries contained unique molecular identifiers. TCRdb analysed the PCR reads with MiXCR anew, one entry per CDR3 protein. The sample holds some 890,000 distinct CDR3 sequences; approximately 50% are singletons and the top ten take 4.6%. Antigens for these TCRs are unknown. Material for sequencing was blood. These receptors were collected from a girl between 10 and 17 years old with multiple sclerosis.

This chain uses TRBV7-2 with TRBJ2-5, with a weak D call TRBD2 (5 bases). V was shortened by 4 bases and J by 5 bases, with 14 bases between the two germline ends. This CDR3 has 14 residues. The germline V gene encodes CDR1 SGHTA and CDR2 FQGNSA. Here the CDR3 DNA reads TGTGCCAGCAGCTACCTAGCCGCCCGCGAGACCCAGTACTTC. Encoded protein: CASSYLAARETQYF.

This clonotype was counted only a few times. The chain employs TRBV5-1 and TRBJ2-5; D is ambiguous. CDR3 length: 14 residues. The V end lost 0 bases, the J end lost 9 bases, and 15 bases lay between the germline ends. Germline V gene lookup returns CDR1 SGHRS and CDR2 YFSETQ. CDR3 nucleotides: TGCGCCAGCAGCTTGGATATTCTCCCGAGTCCCCAGTACTTC. Translation: CASSLDILPSPQYF.

There are a few counts of this clonotype. V gene TRBV29-1 combines with J gene TRBJ2-7; tentative D call: TRBD1 (6 bases). Trimming removed 4 bases at V and 3 bases at J, with 13 bases between. Looked up from germline, CDR1 is SQVTM and CDR2 is ANQGSEA. The CDR3 runs to 13 residues. The CDR3 DNA sequence: TGCAGCGTTGGACAGGTCTTGGGCTACGAGCAGTACTTC. Translated, it gives CSVGQVLGYEQYF.

This chain links TRBV4-1 with TRBJ2-1; the D gene is possibly TRBD2 (6 bases). Trimming took off 2 bases at V and 2 bases at J, with 10 bases between the two ends. Per germline, CDR1 MGHRA and CDR2 YSYEKL. This CDR3 comprises 15 residues. CDR3 region: CASSQRAGTYNEQFF. As DNA, the CDR3 is TGCGCCAGCAGCCAACGGGCGGGAACCTACAATGAGCAGTTCTTC.

J is TRBJ2-7 and V is TRBV27, with TRBD1 matching 9 bases. Losses at the gene ends were 7 bases for V and 2 bases for J; bases not matched to a gene: 9. Germline V lookup: CDR1 MNHEY, CDR2 SMNVEV (reference sequence). The length of the CDR3 is 15 residues. CDR3 DNA: TGTGCCAGCAAAAACCGGGGGACAGGGACCTACGAGCAGTACTTC. The encoded protein is CASKNRGTGTYEQYF.

V is TRBV2 and J is TRBJ2-7, with TRBD1 matching over 8 bases. CDR1 and CDR2 from the germline V gene are SNHLY and FYNNEI. The CDR3 loop spans 12 amino acids. V shed 9 bases and J 3 bases; nucleotides not matched to a gene: 4. The chain's CDR3 is CASGQGRYEQYF. Written as DNA, the CDR3 is TGTGCCAGTGGACAGGGTCGCTACGAGCAGTACTTC.

This clonotype was counted a few times. The V call is TRBV28, the J call TRBJ2-7; no clear D. Per germline, CDR1 MDHEN and CDR2 SYDVKM. The V end lost 5 bases, the J end lost 11 bases, and 16 bases lay between the germline ends. The CDR3 has 12 residues. The DNA for the CDR3 is TGTGCCAGCAGTACGACTGGGGTTTTCGAGTACTTC. It translates to CASSTTGVFEYF.

The chain links TRBV29-1 to TRBJ2-1; the D gene is possibly TRBD1 (6 bases). The germline V gene encodes CDR1 SQVTM and CDR2 ANQGSEA. The CDR3 has 12 amino acids. Trimming removed 4 bases at V and 6 bases at J, with 10 bases between. This CDR3 is CSVGEDSNEQFF. DNA for the CDR3: TGCAGCGTTGGAGAGGACAGCAATGAGCAGTTCTTC.

CDR3 bases: TGTGCCAGCAGTTACAAGTCCCGGGGTGATGAAAAACTGTTTTTT. Translated: CASSYKSRGDEKLFF. The chain couples TRBV6-5 to TRBJ1-4, with D unclear. The germline V gene has CDR1 MNHEY and CDR2 SVGAGI. V was trimmed by 2 bases and J by 6 bases, leaving 13 bases between them. This CDR3 has 15 amino acids.

This clonotype was seen a handful of times. This chain connects TRBV5-1 to TRBJ2-1; 13 bases align to TRBD2. This CDR3 contains 16 residues. The junction had 6 bases not matched to a gene; V was cut back by 5 bases and J by 4 bases. CDR1 is SGHRS and CDR2 is YFSETQ in the germline V gene. Written as DNA, the CDR3 is TGCGCCAGCAGAATCGGGACTAGCGGGAAGTACAATGAGCAGTTCTTC. Protein: CASRIGTSGKYNEQFF.

The chain has TRBV7-2 and TRBJ2-3; 7 bases match TRBD1. From germline, CDR1 is SGHTA and CDR2 FQGNSA. This CDR3 comprises 15 residues. Germline trimming cut 1 base from V and 2 bases from J; bases unmatched to any gene: 3. CDR3 protein: CASSLVGQNTDTQYF. Here the CDR3 DNA reads TGTGCCAGCAGCTTAGTGGGACAGAACACAGATACGCAGTATTTT.